One T cell receptor beta chain is described in this entry. As yet, its antigen is unknown. The data were taken from a study of post-analysis software for immune sequencing data. Study-wide points: Patients had higher frequencies than controls of roughly five TRBV segments, including TRBV5-6, TRBV5-1 and TRBV20-1.

Each TCR beta cDNA library carried unique molecular identifiers. MiXCR, run by TCRdb on the PCR reads, gives a single entry per CDR3 protein. The sample has about 770,000 distinct CDR3 sequences; 40% to 55% are singletons. Germline lookup yields CDR1 LNHNV and CDR2 YYDKDF (reference sequence). This CDR3 region has 15 residues. V lost 5 bases, J lost 8 bases, and 10 bases stayed unmatched. The receptor's source is a girl aged 10 to 17 with multiple sclerosis. The sequenced sample was blood. The rearrangement uses TRBV15 and TRBJ2-1; 9 bases are shared with TRBD1. The CDR3 nucleotides are TGTGCCACCAGCGGAAAGGGACAGGGAGGGGATGAGCAGTTCTTC. Its protein is CATSGKGQGGDEQFF.